Sequencing of this TCR beta chain was carried out in a study of cytomegalovirus exposure and HLA in healthy donors. About the research overall: A prior study identified 117 million unique TCR beta sequences from 200 million or so T cells. Genotyping showed about 80% of hundreds of donors falling in the Caucasian-associated ancestry cluster. Study-wide findings and caveats: A prior analysis recorded that most TCR beta V segments were productive about 90% or about 30% of the time. Another analysis was done later, and it associated roughly 15,000 TCR beta sequences with HLA alleles at 0.05 false discovery rate.

Germline V gene sequence: CDR1 SNHLY, CDR2 FYNNEI. The CDR3 length is 12 residues. The PCR employed 60 Vbeta primers together with 13 Jbeta primers. The data were produced by immunoSEQ multiplex PCR, yet TCRdb's version contains in-frame clones alone and is incomplete. The sample has 95,000 to 100,000 clones; around four fifths are singletons. Note on this clone: The antigen is undetermined.

This chain uses TRBV2 with TRBJ2-7; the match to TRBD2 covers 7 bases. The origin of this receptor is a man between 35 and 55 years old in good health and CMV-seropositive. Input material: PBMCs. The CDR3 DNA reads TGTGCGGGGGGGACTATCACTTACGAGCAGTACTTC. Protein sequence: CAGGTITYEQYF.